This TCR beta chain came from a study of naive and memory T cell subsets. About this clonotype: Its antigen is unidentified.

Trimming removed 6 bases at V and 3 bases at J, with 14 bases between. This CDR3 is 14 amino acids long. Germline CDR1 SQVTM, CDR2 ANQGSEA. The beta constant-region primer was an equimolar mix of two oligonucleotides covering TRBC1 and TRBC2. Ligated cDNA was amplified by four rounds of PCR with nested alpha and beta constant-region primers and SP2. TCRdb fed the UMI-ligation and nested PCR reads into MiXCR, producing one record per CDR3 protein. The sample lists 150,000 or so distinct CDR3 sequences, about 20% occurring once. Whole-study results and caveats: There was no ground truth to check naive and memory subset results. Naive repertoires, especially CD8, held a few larger clonotypes, possibly memory cells re-expressing CD45RA.

The sequencing input was naive CD4+ T cells from blood. The receptor's source is a human donor in good health. The chain has TRBV29-1 and TRBJ2-2; tentatively, D is TRBD1 (6 bases). The DNA for the CDR3 is TGCAGCGTCACAGGGAATCGGTACACCGGGGAGCTGTTTTTT. Translation gives CSVTGNRYTGELFF.